The 27 T cell receptor beta chains below all came from one sample that was sequenced in a study of T cells in Graves' hyperthyroidism and ophthalmopathy. The investigators amplified TCR beta CDR3 regions from RNA transcripts. The study used the HTBI primer set for a first-round RT-PCR of the TCR CDR3. Each CDR3 protein gets one entry after TCRdb re-called the multiplex PCR reads with MiXCR. This sample carries roughly 580,000 distinct CDR3 sequences, 11% to 15% of them seen once, and the ten largest clones take 5.5% to 7.5%. The sequenced sample consisted of blood. The source of these receptors is a woman in her 30s with Graves' hyperthyroidism that later progressed to Graves' ophthalmopathy.

This clonotype was detected only a few times. The chain couples TRBV6-2 or TRBV6-3 to TRBJ1-2, with D tentatively TRBD1 (6 bases). The CDR3 consists of 14 residues. V shed 6 bases and J shed 4 bases, with 15 bases lying between them. Per germline, CDR1 MNHEY and CDR2 SVGEGT. CDR3 region: CASSLTGISYGYTF. The DNA of the CDR3 is TGTGCCAGCAGCCTCACAGGGATCTCCTATGGCTACACCTTC.

This clonotype was observed many times. V gene TRBV15 combines with J gene TRBJ2-7; 7 bases agree with TRBD1. The trim removed 5 bases at V and 4 bases at J, leaving 11 bases unmatched. There are 15 residues in the CDR3. Germline CDR1 is LNHNV and CDR2 is YYDKDF (reference sequence). The CDR3 DNA reads as TGTGCCACCAGCCCACATAAGGGACAGAGGTACGAGCAGTACTTC. As protein: CATSPHKGQRYEQYF.

This clonotype was recorded many times. V gene TRBV30 combines with J gene TRBJ1-1; no clear D. The CDR3 contains 9 residues. Germline V lookup: CDR1 GTSNPN, CDR2 SVGIG (reference sequence). The CDR3 bases are TGTGCTGGCGGGGATGAAGCTTTCTTT. Encoded protein: CAGGDEAFF. Full variable domain (remainder filled in from reference TRBV30 and TRBJ1-1): SQTIHQWPATLVQPVGSPLSLECTVEGTSNPNLYWYRQAAGRGLQLLFYSVGIGQISSEVPQNLSASRPQDRQFILSSKKLLLSDSGFYLCAGGDEAFFGQGTRLTVV.

This clonotype was seen repeatedly, ten times or more. This chain links TRBV5-5 with TRBJ2-1; the match to TRBD2 covers 11 bases. The germline V gene encodes CDR1 SGHKS and CDR2 YYEKEE (reference sequence). V trimming: 3 bases; J trimming: 8 bases; junction bases outside the gene matches: 7. This CDR3 contains 15 residues. In DNA, the CDR3 is TGTGCCAGCAGCTCTACTAGCGGGAGTATGGATGAGCAGTTCTTC. This translates into CASSSTSGSMDEQFF.

The table lists this clonotype with a few counts. The gene calls are TRBV5-4 and TRBJ1-2; D may be TRBD1 (5 bases). CDR3 size: 13 residues. Trimming left V 3 bases short and J 2 bases short, with 8 bases between. Germline values: CDR1 SGHNT, CDR2 YYREEE (reference sequence). CDR3 amino acids: CASSWDYNYGYTF. The CDR3, as DNA: TGTGCCAGCAGCTGGGACTACAACTATGGCTACACCTTC.

The sample holds many counts of this clonotype. The chain employs TRBV14 and TRBJ2-5, with 9 bases matching TRBD1. The V gene end was trimmed by 5 bases and the J gene end by 5 bases; junction bases not matched to a gene: 12. The germline V gene has CDR1 SGHDN and CDR2 FVKESK. This CDR3 spans 16 amino acids. This CDR3 is CASSDVTGTGIETQYF. The DNA for the CDR3 is TGTGCCAGCAGCGACGTAACTGGGACAGGGATTGAGACCCAGTACTTC.

This clonotype was recorded many times. The genes are TRBV20-1 and TRBJ1-1; a possible D gene is TRBD1 (5 bases). Per germline, CDR1 DFQATT and CDR2 SNEGSKA (reference sequence). V lost 6 bases to trimming and J lost 10 bases, with 18 bases between them. The CDR3 runs to 12 residues. The CDR3 DNA reads TGCAGTGCACCCAGTGGGGACCGGGTAGCTTTCTTT. It specifies CSAPSGDRVAFF.

In this sample, this clonotype turned up many times. This chain joins TRBV28 and TRBJ1-4; D may be TRBD1 (6 bases). Trimming cost V 5 bases and J 8 bases, with 12 bases left between them. Germline CDR1 MDHEN, CDR2 SYDVKM. The CDR3 has 13 residues. CDR3 nucleotide sequence: TGTGCCAGCAGTATGGGGGGCGGCGAAAAACTGTTTTTT. This gives the protein CASSMGGGEKLFF.

The sample holds many counts of this clonotype. V and J are TRBV7-2 and TRBJ1-1, with 7 bases that match TRBD1. The CDR3 covers 14 residues. Losses at the gene ends were 5 bases for V and 3 bases for J; bases not matched to a gene: 6. Germline CDR1 is SGHTA and CDR2 is FQGNSA. CDR3 sequence reads: CASSRQGGYTEAFF. The CDR3 region has the DNA TGTGCCAGCAGCCGACAGGGAGGTTACACTGAAGCTTTCTTT.

This clonotype has at least ten counts. The rearrangement links TRBV12-3 or TRBV12-4 to TRBJ1-2; D is unresolved. CDR3 length equals 16 residues. V was clipped by 3 bases and J by 6 bases, with 20 bases between them. Here the CDR3 reads CASSLGQRGVVDGYTF. CDR3 DNA sequence: TGTGCCAGCAGTTTGGGCCAGCGTGGGGTTGTCGATGGCTACACCTTC.

This clonotype came up many times. This CDR3 is CASSPKRGGAANYGYTF. As DNA, the CDR3 is TGTGCCAGCAGCCCCAAGAGGGGGGGGGCAGCGAACTATGGCTACACCTTC. The chain uses TRBV7-8 and TRBJ1-2; the D gene is possibly TRBD1 (6 bases). V was clipped by 5 bases and J by 2 bases, with 21 bases between them. Germline V gene sequence: CDR1 SGHVS, CDR2 FQNEAQ. This CDR3 is 17 amino acids long.

The chain recombines TRBV7-3 with TRBJ2-3, with 7 bases lining up with TRBD2. With V trimmed by 4 bases and J by 2 bases, 6 bases remained unmatched. The CDR3 runs 15 residues. Germline lookup yields CDR1 SGHTA and CDR2 FQGTGA. The CDR3 bases are TGTGCCAGCAGCTCGAGGGGAGGGCACACAGATACGCAGTATTTT. Its translation: CASSSRGGHTDTQYF.

This clonotype has a count of ten or more. The J gene is TRBJ1-4, the V gene TRBV30; D ambiguous. V shed 4 bases and J shed 4 bases, with 10 bases lying between them. Per the germline V gene, CDR1 is GTSNPN and CDR2 is SVGIG (reference sequence). There are 13 residues in the CDR3. CDR3 bases: TGTGCCTGGACTGACGGAAATAATGAAAAACTGTTTTTT. This sequence encodes CAWTDGNNEKLFF.

This clonotype appeared many times. J is TRBJ2-5 and V is TRBV12-3 or TRBV12-4; unclear D gene. The CDR3 is 11 residues long. V lost 7 bases to trimming and J lost 4 bases, with 7 bases between them. The CDR3 protein is CASTNSETQYF. The CDR3 region has the DNA TGTGCCAGCACCAATTCAGAGACCCAGTACTTC.

The V gene is TRBV2, the J gene TRBJ2-6; D tentatively reads TRBD1 or TRBD2 (6 bases each). This CDR3 contains 17 residues. With 2 bases removed from V and 0 bases from J, the gap between germline ends came to 11 bases. Germline-derived CDR1 and CDR2 are SNHLY and FYNNEI. The CDR3 sequence: CASSEPGALSGANVLTF. Here the CDR3 DNA reads TGTGCCAGCAGTGAACCGGGGGCTCTCTCTGGGGCCAACGTCCTGACTTTC.

This clonotype was recorded at least ten times. The V call is TRBV10-3, the J call TRBJ2-1; 10 bases are a match to TRBD1. CDR3 size: 13 residues. Germline lookup yields CDR1 ENHRY and CDR2 SYGVKD. The V gene end was trimmed by 7 bases and the J gene end by 7 bases; junction bases not matched to a gene: 4. CDR3 in DNA: TGTGCCATCAAGACGGGACAGGGGAATGAGCAGTTCTTC. Translating it yields CAIKTGQGNEQFF.

Comments on this clonotype: Given a much more abundant clone one base away, this may be a read error. This is likely a read error, given that the CDR3 carries no conserved phenylalanine or tryptophan at its end. This rearrangement joins TRBV12-3 or TRBV12-4 to TRBJ2-1; TRBD2 matches 8 bases. After removal of 8 bases from V and 4 bases from J, the junction contained 13 bases not matched to a gene. The CDR3 is 16 residues long. CDR3 loop: CASSQPGLGLYNEQFL. DNA for the CDR3: TGTGCCAGCTCGCAGCCGGGACTAGGTCTTTACAATGAGCAGTTCCTC.

In its sample, this clonotype was seen many times. This chain connects TRBV6-1 to TRBJ2-1; 10 bases align to TRBD1. The junction had 10 bases not matched to a gene; V was cut back by 7 bases and J by 4 bases. The CDR3 sequence is 16 residues long. Germline CDR1 and CDR2: MNHNS and SASEGT. The CDR3: CASILTPGQGYNEQFF. The CDR3 DNA is TGTGCCAGCATTCTTACCCCGGGACAGGGGTACAATGAGCAGTTCTTC.

This clonotype occurred many times. The CDR3 loop is CASSAGDGTYNSPLHF. The CDR3 nucleotides read TGTGCCAGCAGTGCAGGGGATGGAACCTATAATTCACCCCTCCACTTT. The chain carries TRBV9 and TRBJ1-6, with D possibly matching TRBD1 (6 bases). The length of the CDR3 is 16 residues. V shed 5 bases and J shed 2 bases, with 14 bases lying between them. Per the germline V gene, CDR1 is SGDLS and CDR2 is YYNGEE.

This clonotype appeared many times. The chain uses TRBV27 and TRBJ1-4, with TRBD1 identical over 9 bases. The length of the CDR3 is 17 residues. V trimming: 5 bases; J trimming: 8 bases; junction bases outside the gene matches: 15. The germline V gene encodes CDR1 MNHEY and CDR2 SMNVEV (reference sequence). The CDR3 spells CASSTRLEDRGSEKLFF. CDR3 in DNA: TGTGCCAGCAGTACAAGACTAGAGGACAGGGGAAGCGAAAAACTGTTTTTT.

This chain connects TRBV29-1 to TRBJ1-2; TRBD1 might be the D (5 bases). CDR1 SQVTM and CDR2 ANQGSEA come from the germline V gene. The CDR3 loop spans 13 amino acids. Deletions cut 4 bases from V and 4 bases from J, with 13 bases between. CDR3 in amino acids: CSVGGGMSYGYTF. Written as DNA, the CDR3 is TGCAGCGTTGGGGGGGGGATGAGCTATGGCTACACCTTC.

This clonotype was seen at least ten times. This chain uses TRBV6-1 with TRBJ2-2; 12 positions match TRBD2. V was pared by 7 bases and J by 6 bases, with 6 bases of the junction left unmatched. This CDR3 has 15 amino acids. The germline V gene encodes CDR1 MNHNS and CDR2 SASEGT. The CDR3 is CASTELAGGPGELFF. Here the CDR3 DNA reads TGTGCCAGCACCGAACTAGCGGGAGGACCCGGGGAGCTGTTTTTT.

Many counts were recorded for this clonotype. The chain uses TRBV10-3 and TRBJ2-1, with 11 nucleotides matching TRBD2. Germline lookup yields CDR1 ENHRY and CDR2 SYGVKD. The V segment lost 6 bases and the J segment 0 bases; nucleotides outside the gene matches: 7. The CDR3 covers 17 residues. CDR3 in amino acids: CAISDGTSGPSYNEQFF. DNA for the CDR3: TGTGCCATCAGCGATGGGACTAGCGGACCCTCCTACAATGAGCAGTTCTTC.

This rearrangement joins TRBV2 to TRBJ2-5; a weak D match, TRBD1 (5 bases). The CDR3 is made up of 14 amino acids. V was cut by 3 bases and J by 4 bases, with 12 bases left in between. Germline V gene lookup returns CDR1 SNHLY and CDR2 FYNNEI. CDR3 nucleotide sequence: TGTGCCAGCAGTGACGTCAGGGTAGGAGAGACCCAGTACTTC. Translated, it gives CASSDVRVGETQYF.

This clonotype was observed many times. The gene calls are TRBV7-2 and TRBJ2-2; 10 nucleotides agree with TRBD2. This CDR3 region has 15 residues. V trimming: 4 bases; J trimming: 3 bases; junction bases outside the gene matches: 2. The V gene's germline CDR1 is SGHTA and CDR2 FQGNSA. The DNA of the CDR3 is TGTGCCAGCAGCTCCCTAGCGGGAGACACCGGGGAGCTGTTTTTT. This gives the protein CASSSLAGDTGELFF.

This clonotype was detected ten times or more. The chain uses TRBV6-2 or TRBV6-3 and TRBJ1-2, with D possibly matching TRBD1 (5 bases). The CDR3 is 13 amino acids. CDR1 and CDR2 (germline): MNHEY, SVGEGT. Trimming removed 6 bases from V and 7 bases from J, with 15 bases in between. The DNA of the CDR3 is TGTGCCAGCAGCCCCCGGGACCCCCGTGGCTACACCTTC. This codes for CASSPRDPRGYTF.

This chain links TRBV15 with TRBJ2-5; 13 bases align to TRBD2. The V gene end was trimmed by 3 bases and the J gene end by 5 bases; junction bases not matched to a gene: 3. The CDR3 length is 15 residues. The germline gives CDR1 LNHNV, CDR2 YYDKDF (reference sequence). The DNA of the CDR3 is TGTGCCACCAGCAGTGGGACTAGCGGGAAGGAGACCCAGTACTTC. Encoded protein: CATSSGTSGKETQYF.